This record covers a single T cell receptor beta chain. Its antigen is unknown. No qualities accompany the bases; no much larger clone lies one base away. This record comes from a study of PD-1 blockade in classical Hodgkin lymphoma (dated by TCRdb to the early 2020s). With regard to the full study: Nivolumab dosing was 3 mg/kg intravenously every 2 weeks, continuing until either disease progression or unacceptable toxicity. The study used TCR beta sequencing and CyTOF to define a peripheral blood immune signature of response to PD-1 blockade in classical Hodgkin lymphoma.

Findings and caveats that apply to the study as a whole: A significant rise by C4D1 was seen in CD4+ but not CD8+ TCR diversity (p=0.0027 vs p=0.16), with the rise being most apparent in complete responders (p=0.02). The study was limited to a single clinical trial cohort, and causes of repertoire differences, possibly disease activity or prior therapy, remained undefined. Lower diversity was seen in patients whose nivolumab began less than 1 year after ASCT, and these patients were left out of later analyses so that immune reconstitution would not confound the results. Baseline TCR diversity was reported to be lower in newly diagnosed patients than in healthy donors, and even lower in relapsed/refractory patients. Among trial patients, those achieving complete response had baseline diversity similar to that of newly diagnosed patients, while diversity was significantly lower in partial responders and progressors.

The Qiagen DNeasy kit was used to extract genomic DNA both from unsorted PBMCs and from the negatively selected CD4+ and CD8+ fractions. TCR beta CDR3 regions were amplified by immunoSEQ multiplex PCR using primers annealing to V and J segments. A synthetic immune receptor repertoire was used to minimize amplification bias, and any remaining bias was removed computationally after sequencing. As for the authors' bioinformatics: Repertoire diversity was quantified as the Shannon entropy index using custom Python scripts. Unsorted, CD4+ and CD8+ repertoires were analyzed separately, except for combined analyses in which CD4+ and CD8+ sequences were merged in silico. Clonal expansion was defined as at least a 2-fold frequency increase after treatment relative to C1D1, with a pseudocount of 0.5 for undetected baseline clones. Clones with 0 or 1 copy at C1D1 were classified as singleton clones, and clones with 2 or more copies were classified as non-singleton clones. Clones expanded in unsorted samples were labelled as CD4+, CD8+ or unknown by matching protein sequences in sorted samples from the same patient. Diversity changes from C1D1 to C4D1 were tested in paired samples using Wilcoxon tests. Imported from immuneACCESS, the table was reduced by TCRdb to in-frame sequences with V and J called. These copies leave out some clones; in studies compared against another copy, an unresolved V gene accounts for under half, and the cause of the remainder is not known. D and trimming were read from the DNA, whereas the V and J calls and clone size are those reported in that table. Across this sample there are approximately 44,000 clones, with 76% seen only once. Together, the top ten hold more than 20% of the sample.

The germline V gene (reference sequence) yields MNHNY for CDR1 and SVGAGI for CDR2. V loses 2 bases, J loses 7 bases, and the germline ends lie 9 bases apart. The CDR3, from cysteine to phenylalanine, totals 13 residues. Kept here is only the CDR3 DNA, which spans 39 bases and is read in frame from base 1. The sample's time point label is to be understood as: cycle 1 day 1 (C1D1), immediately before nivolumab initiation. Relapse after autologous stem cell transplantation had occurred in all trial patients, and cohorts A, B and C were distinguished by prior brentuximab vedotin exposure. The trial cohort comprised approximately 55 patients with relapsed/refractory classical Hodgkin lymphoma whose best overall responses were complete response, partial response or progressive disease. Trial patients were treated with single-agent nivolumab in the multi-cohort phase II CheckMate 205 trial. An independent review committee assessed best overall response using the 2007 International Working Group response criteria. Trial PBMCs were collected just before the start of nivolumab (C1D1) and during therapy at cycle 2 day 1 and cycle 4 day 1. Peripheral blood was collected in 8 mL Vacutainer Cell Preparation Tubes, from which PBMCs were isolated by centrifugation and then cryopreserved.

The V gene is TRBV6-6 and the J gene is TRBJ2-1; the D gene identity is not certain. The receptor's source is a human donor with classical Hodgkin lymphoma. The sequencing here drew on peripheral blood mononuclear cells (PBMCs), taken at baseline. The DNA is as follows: TGTGCCAGCAGTTACGCTCGAGTAAATGAGCAGTTCTTC. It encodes CASSYARVNEQFF.